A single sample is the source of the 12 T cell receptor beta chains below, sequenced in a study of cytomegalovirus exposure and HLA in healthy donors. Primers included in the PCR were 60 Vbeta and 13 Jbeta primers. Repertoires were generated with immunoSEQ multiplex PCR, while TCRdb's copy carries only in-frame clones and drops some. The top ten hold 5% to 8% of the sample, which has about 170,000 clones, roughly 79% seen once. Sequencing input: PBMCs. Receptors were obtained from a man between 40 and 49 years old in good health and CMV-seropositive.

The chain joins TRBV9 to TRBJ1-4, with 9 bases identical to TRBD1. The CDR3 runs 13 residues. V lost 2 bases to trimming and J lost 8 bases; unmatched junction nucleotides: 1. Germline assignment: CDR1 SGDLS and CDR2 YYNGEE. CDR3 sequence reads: CASSVGQGEKLFF. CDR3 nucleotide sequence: TGTGCCAGCAGCGTCGGACAGGGGGAAAAACTGTTTTTT.

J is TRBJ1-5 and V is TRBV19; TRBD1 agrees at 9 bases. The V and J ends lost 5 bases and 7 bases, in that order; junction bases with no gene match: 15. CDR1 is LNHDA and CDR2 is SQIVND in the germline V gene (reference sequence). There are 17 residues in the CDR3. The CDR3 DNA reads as TGTGCCAGTAGTGTAGTCGTGACAGGGGGTGTTCGGCAGCCCCAGCATTTT. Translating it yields CASSVVVTGGVRQPQHF. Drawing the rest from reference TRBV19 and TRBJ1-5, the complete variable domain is DGGITQSPKYLFRKEGQNVTLSCEQNLNHDAMYWYRQDPGQGLRLIYYSQIVNDFQKGDIAEGYSVSREKKESFPLTVTSAQKNPTAFYLCASSVVVTGGVRQPQHFGDGTRLSIL.

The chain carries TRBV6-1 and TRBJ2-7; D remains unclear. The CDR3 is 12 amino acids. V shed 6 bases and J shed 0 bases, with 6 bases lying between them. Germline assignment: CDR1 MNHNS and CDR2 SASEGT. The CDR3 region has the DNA TGTGCCAGCAGAAACAGCTCCTACGAGCAGTACTTC. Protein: CASRNSSYEQYF.

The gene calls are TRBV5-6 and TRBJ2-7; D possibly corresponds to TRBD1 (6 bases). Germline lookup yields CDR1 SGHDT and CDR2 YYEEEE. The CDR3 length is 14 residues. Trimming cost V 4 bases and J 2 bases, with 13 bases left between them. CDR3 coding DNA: TGTGCCAGCAGCGGTGAGGGGGTCCCCTACGAGCAGTACTTC. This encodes CASSGEGVPYEQYF.

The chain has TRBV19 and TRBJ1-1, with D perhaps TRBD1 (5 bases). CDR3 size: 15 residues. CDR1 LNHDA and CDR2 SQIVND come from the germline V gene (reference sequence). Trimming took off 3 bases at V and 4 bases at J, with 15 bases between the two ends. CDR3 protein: CASSMRDGGVTEAFF. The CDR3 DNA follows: TGTGCCAGTAGTATGAGGGACGGCGGGGTCACTGAAGCTTTCTTT.

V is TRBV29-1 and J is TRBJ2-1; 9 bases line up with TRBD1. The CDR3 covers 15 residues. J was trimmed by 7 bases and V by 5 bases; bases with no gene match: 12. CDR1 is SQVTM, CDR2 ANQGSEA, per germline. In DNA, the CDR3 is TGCAGCGTTTCGGGGAAGACAGGGGGATCGAATGAGCAGTTCTTC. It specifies CSVSGKTGGSNEQFF.

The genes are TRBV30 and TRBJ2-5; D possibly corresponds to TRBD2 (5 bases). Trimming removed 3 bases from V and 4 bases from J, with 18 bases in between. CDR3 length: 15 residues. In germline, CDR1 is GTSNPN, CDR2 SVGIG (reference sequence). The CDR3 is CAWSRGLAAGETQYF. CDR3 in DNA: TGTGCCTGGAGCCGGGGTTTGGCGGCGGGAGAGACCCAGTACTTC.

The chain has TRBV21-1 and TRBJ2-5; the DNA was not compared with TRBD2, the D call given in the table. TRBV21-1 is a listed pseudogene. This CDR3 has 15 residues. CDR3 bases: TGTGCCAGCAGCGGTCAGGGAAGGGGAGGAGAGACCCAGTACTTC. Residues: CASSGQGRGGETQYF.

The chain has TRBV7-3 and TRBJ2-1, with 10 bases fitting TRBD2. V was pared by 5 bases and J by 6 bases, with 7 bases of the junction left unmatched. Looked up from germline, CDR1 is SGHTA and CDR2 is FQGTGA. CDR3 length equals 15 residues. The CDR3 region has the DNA TGTGCCAGCAGCCCCCATGCTAGCGGGGGCAATGAGCAGTTCTTC. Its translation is CASSPHASGGNEQFF.

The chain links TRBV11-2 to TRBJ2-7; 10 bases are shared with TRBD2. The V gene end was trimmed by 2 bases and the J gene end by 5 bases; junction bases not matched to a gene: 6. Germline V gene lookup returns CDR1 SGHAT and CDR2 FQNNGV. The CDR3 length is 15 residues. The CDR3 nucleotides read TGTGCCAGCAGCTTACTAGCGGGAGCTGACGACGAGCAGTACTTC. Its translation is CASSLLAGADDEQYF.

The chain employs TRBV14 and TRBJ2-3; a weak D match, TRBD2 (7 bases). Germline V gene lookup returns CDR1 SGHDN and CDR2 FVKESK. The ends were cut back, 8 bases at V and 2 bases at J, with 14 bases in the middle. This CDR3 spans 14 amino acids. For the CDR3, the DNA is TGTGCCAGCGCGCGAGGGGGGGCCACAGATACGCAGTATTTT. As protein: CASARGGATDTQYF.

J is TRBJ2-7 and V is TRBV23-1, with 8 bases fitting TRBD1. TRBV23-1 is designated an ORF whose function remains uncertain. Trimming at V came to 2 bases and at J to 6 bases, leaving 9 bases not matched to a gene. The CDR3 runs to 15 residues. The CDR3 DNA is TGCGCCAGCAGTCAACCGGACAGGGAAGTTGCCGAGCAGTACTTC. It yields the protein CASSQPDREVAEQYF.